The next 15 T cell receptor beta chains were all read from a single sample in a study of T cell responses to AZD1222 COVID-19 vaccine. TCRdb's copy holds only in-frame clones and misses some; the assay was immunoSEQ multiplex PCR. This repertoire shows about 140,000 clones, 89% found once; its top ten account for 4% to 5%. Sequencing was performed on peripheral blood, taken on day 0 of AZD1222 vaccination. Source of these receptors: an adult in good health.

The gene calls are TRBV2 and TRBJ1-6; no clear D. Germline values: CDR1 SNHLY, CDR2 FYNNEI. This CDR3 contains 15 residues. V was clipped by 5 bases and J by 9 bases, with 17 bases between them. The CDR3 spells CASSPRQGPFSPLHF. DNA for the CDR3: TGTGCCAGCAGTCCCCGTCAAGGACCATTTTCACCCCTCCACTTT.

This chain uses TRBV18 with TRBJ1-2; 9 nucleotides line up with TRBD1. The ends lost 6 bases at V and 5 bases at J; junction bases unmatched: 7. Germline V gene data show CDR1 as KGHSH and CDR2 as LQKENI. This CDR3 is 14 amino acids long. CDR3 sequence (DNA): TGTGCCAGCTCCGTCGACAGGGGGGTTTATGGCTACACCTTC. It encodes CASSVDRGVYGYTF. The full variable domain, rest sourced from reference TRBV18 and TRBJ1-2, is NAGVMQNPRHLVRRRGQEARLRCSPMKGHSHVYWYRQLPEEGLKFMVYLQKENIIDESGMPKERFSAEFPKEGPSILRIQQVVRGDSAAYFCASSVDRGVYGYTFGSGTRLTVV.

V is TRBV28 and J is TRBJ1-4; 12 bases match TRBD1. Looked up from germline, CDR1 is MDHEN and CDR2 is SYDVKM. The CDR3 is 14 residues long. V lost 3 bases, J lost 8 bases, and 1 base stayed unmatched. The chain's CDR3 is CASSLGQGAEKLFF. DNA for the CDR3: TGTGCCAGCAGTTTGGGACAGGGGGCGGAAAAACTGTTTTTT. Drawing the rest from reference TRBV28 and TRBJ1-4, the complete variable domain is DVKVTQSSRYLVKRTGEKVFLECVQDMDHENMFWYRQDPGLGLRLIYFSYDVKMKEKGDIPEGYSVSREKKERFSLILESASTNQTSMYLCASSLGQGAEKLFFGSGTQLSVL.

The genes are TRBV3-1 (or the pseudogene TRBV3-2) and TRBJ1-5; 8 nucleotides agree with TRBD1. V shed 0 bases, J shed 5 bases, and the junction held 12 bases outside the gene matches. CDR3 size: 18 residues. Germline CDR1 and CDR2: LGHDT and YNNKEL (reference sequence). The CDR3 spells CASSQDTRTGRIDQPQHF. CDR3 nucleotides: TGTGCCAGCAGCCAAGATACTCGGACAGGGCGGATCGATCAGCCCCAGCATTTT.

The chain employs TRBV7-9 and TRBJ1-1; D gene uncertain. CDR3 length: 14 residues. V gave up 3 bases and J gave up 6 bases, with 14 bases separating them. Germline CDR1 reads SEHNR; CDR2 reads FQNEAQ (reference sequence). The CDR3 bases are TGTGCCAGCAGCTTCCTCAAAGGCGGCTCTGAAGCTTTCTTT. It translates to CASSFLKGGSEAFF.

The gene calls are TRBV14 and TRBJ2-7; TRBD1 matches 7 bases. The V gene's germline CDR1 is SGHDN and CDR2 FVKESK. The CDR3 runs to 19 residues. Trimming cost V 4 bases and J 2 bases; bases outside gene matches: 20. The CDR3 is CASSRDPQLTGKYPYEQYF. In nucleotides, the CDR3 is TGTGCCAGCAGCCGAGACCCACAACTGACAGGGAAATACCCCTACGAGCAGTACTTC.

The chain has TRBV3-1 (or the pseudogene TRBV3-2) and TRBJ1-3; D gene ambiguous. Trimming shortened V by 1 base and J by 4 bases, and 11 bases separated the two germline ends. The germline V gene encodes CDR1 LGHDT and CDR2 YNNKEL (reference sequence). This CDR3 is 15 amino acids long. DNA for the CDR3: TGTGCCAGCAGCCAAGTCCGACAAAAGGGAAACACCATATATTTT. The encoded protein is CASSQVRQKGNTIYF.

This chain connects TRBV27 to TRBJ1-3; 8 nucleotides agree with TRBD1. V trimming: 8 bases; J trimming: 0 bases; junction bases outside the gene matches: 6. Germline V gene data show CDR1 as MNHEY and CDR2 as SMNVEV (reference sequence). CDR3 size: 15 residues. The CDR3 loop reads CASGPDRVSGNTIYF. DNA of the CDR3: TGTGCCAGCGGTCCGGACAGGGTCTCTGGAAACACCATATATTTT.

This clone was picked up one time. This chain joins TRBV30 and TRBJ2-5; D unresolved. Germline lookup yields CDR1 GTSNPN and CDR2 SVGIG (reference sequence). The CDR3 is 14 amino acids. Trimming took off 2 bases at V and 0 bases at J, with 10 bases between the two ends. The CDR3 here is CAWSPGLHQETQYF. The CDR3 DNA reads TGTGCCTGGAGTCCAGGCCTACACCAAGAGACCCAGTACTTC.

The chain combines TRBV11-2 with TRBJ1-5; D unclear. V lost 2 bases and J 4 bases, leaving 6 bases between the germline ends. Per the germline V gene, CDR1 is SGHAT and CDR2 is FQNNGV. The CDR3 length is 13 residues. Here the CDR3 reads CASSLRINQPQHF. The CDR3, as DNA: TGTGCCAGCAGCTTAAGAATAAATCAGCCCCAGCATTTT.

The CDR3 loop reads CASSLAGGARSNSYNEQFF. The CDR3 DNA reads TGTGCCAGCAGCTTAGCGGGGGGGGCCAGATCGAACTCCTACAATGAGCAGTTCTTC. The J gene is TRBJ2-1, the V gene TRBV7-2; D is possibly TRBD2 (7 bases). Trimming left V 0 bases short and J 0 bases short, with 18 bases between. Germline V CDR1 and CDR2: SGHTA, FQGNSA. The CDR3 has 19 amino acids.

This clone was detected once. This rearrangement joins TRBV19 to TRBJ1-4; 11 bases map to TRBD1. The CDR3 totals 15 residues. Germline loops: CDR1 LNHDA, CDR2 SQIVND (reference sequence). V lost 3 bases and J lost 5; bases outside the gene matches: 2. This CDR3 reads CASSIWTGGNEKLFF. Written as DNA, the CDR3 is TGTGCCAGTAGTATCTGGACAGGGGGCAATGAAAAACTGTTTTTT.

V and J are TRBV5-1 and TRBJ2-5; 12 bases line up with TRBD2. The trim removed 5 bases at V and 5 bases at J, leaving 7 bases unmatched. The CDR3 loop spans 15 amino acids. Germline V CDR1 and CDR2: SGHRS, YFSETQ. The CDR3 DNA is TGCGCCAGCAGACCTAGCGGGGGGGCCGAGGAGACCCAGTACTTC. Translation gives CASRPSGGAEETQYF. Variable domain in full (rest from reference TRBV5-1 and TRBJ2-5): KAGVTQTPRYLIKTRGQQVTLSCSPISGHRSVSWYQQTPGQGLQFLFEYFSETQRNKGNFPGRFSGRQFSNSRSEMNVSTLELGDSALYLCASRPSGGAEETQYFGPGTRLLVL.

This sequence joins TRBV7-9 and TRBJ2-7; 8 bases are shared with TRBD1. Germline CDR1 SEHNR, CDR2 FQNEAQ (reference sequence). V shed 5 bases and J 3 bases; nucleotides not matched to a gene: 12. This CDR3 is 16 amino acids long. CDR3 bases: TGTGCCAGCAGCCCCACCCAGACAGGGGCCTTCTACGAGCAGTACTTC. This encodes CASSPTQTGAFYEQYF.

This clone was recorded only once. The chain uses TRBV4-1 and TRBJ2-1; 8 nucleotides agree with TRBD1. Germline CDR1 MGHRA, CDR2 YSYEKL. V was clipped by 4 bases and J by 2 bases; unmatched bases: 7. The CDR3 length is 16 residues. The chain's CDR3 is CASSPTGTGTYNEQFF. The CDR3 bases are TGCGCCAGCAGCCCGACCGGGACAGGTACCTACAATGAGCAGTTCTTC.